The next 9 T cell receptor beta chains were all read from a single sample in a study of early T cells in non-severe SARS-CoV-2 infection. One entry per CDR3 protein results from TCRdb running MiXCR on the 5' RACE reads. The table records around 88,000 distinct CDR3 sequences, over 13% of them present only once. The source material was whole blood. The receptors were gathered from an adult who was a healthcare worker with PCR-confirmed SARS-CoV-2 infection or an uninfected control (not recorded which).

The table lists this clonotype with a few counts. J is TRBJ1-1 and V is TRBV25-1; 8 bases match TRBD1. V lost 6 bases to trimming and J lost 5 bases; unmatched junction nucleotides: 8. Germline assignment: CDR1 MGHDK and CDR2 SYGVNS. The CDR3 is 14 residues long. DNA of the CDR3: TGTGCCAGCAGACTCAGGGGGCGCGAGACTGAAGCTTTCTTT. It yields the protein CASRLRGRETEAFF.

V gene TRBV6-5 combines with J gene TRBJ2-5; 8 nucleotides align to TRBD1. J gave up 3 bases and V 2 bases, and 5 bases lay outside the gene matches. Germline assignment: CDR1 MNHEY and CDR2 SVGAGI. This CDR3 contains 15 residues. CDR3 region: CASSYLRTGKETQYF. In nucleotides, the CDR3 is TGTGCCAGCAGTTACCTGAGGACAGGGAAAGAGACCCAGTACTTC.

The chain recombines TRBV9 with TRBJ2-1, with D maybe TRBD2 (5 bases). CDR3 length equals 14 residues. Germline V gene data show CDR1 as SGDLS and CDR2 as YYNGEE. V lost 0 bases and J 8 bases, leaving 12 bases between the germline ends. The CDR3 bases are TGTGCCAGCAGCGTAGAGGCGGGCTTCGATGAGCAGTTCTTC. Translated, it gives CASSVEAGFDEQFF.

A few counts support this clonotype. V gene TRBV7-8 combines with J gene TRBJ1-5; TRBD1 is a possible D gene (6 bases). Germline CDR1 is SGHVS and CDR2 is FQNEAQ. Trimming left V 7 bases short and J 0 bases short, with 16 bases between. CDR3 length equals 16 residues. CDR3 sequence: CASKGDVAYSNQPQHF. DNA for the CDR3: TGTGCCAGCAAGGGGGATGTGGCCTATAGCAATCAGCCCCAGCATTTT.

The chain carries TRBV6-5 and TRBJ2-7; TRBD2 matches 9 bases. The CDR3 extends over 16 amino acids. J lost 4 bases, V lost 2 bases, and 9 bases had no gene match. Germline V CDR1 and CDR2: MNHEY, SVGAGI. The CDR3 DNA is TGTGCCAGCAGTTACGCGGGAGGGCCTTCGGATTACGAGCAGTACTTC. Translating it yields CASSYAGGPSDYEQYF.

This clonotype appeared a few times. The chain links TRBV28 to TRBJ1-2, with 7 nucleotides matching TRBD1. This CDR3 spans 14 amino acids. With V trimmed by 5 bases and J by 4 bases, 7 bases remained unmatched. CDR1 and CDR2 (germline): MDHEN, SYDVKM. The CDR3 DNA reads as TGTGCCAGCAGTGACGGGACAGCTAGCTATGGCTACACCTTC. Translation gives CASSDGTASYGYTF.

This clonotype was observed a handful of times. The rearrangement joins TRBV7-8 to TRBJ1-2; D might be TRBD1 (5 bases). Between the trimmed V and J ends, which lost 5 bases and 9 bases, there was a span of 34 bases. Germline CDR1 SGHVS, CDR2 FQNEAQ. CDR3 length: 19 amino acids. The CDR3 coding sequence is TGTGCCAGCAGCCTAAGAGGGGCTGGGACTATGTTTAGCTATGTGAGCTACACCTTC. This translates into CASSLRGAGTMFSYVSYTF.

This clonotype appeared a few times. CDR3 protein: CSVVDRGLVSYEQYF. The CDR3 DNA reads as TGCAGCGTTGTGGACAGGGGTCTAGTCTCCTACGAGCAGTACTTC. The rearrangement uses TRBV29-1 and TRBJ2-7, with 9 bases aligning to TRBD1. Germline lookup yields CDR1 SQVTM and CDR2 ANQGSEA. Losses at the gene ends were 4 bases for V and 0 bases for J; bases not matched to a gene: 7. CDR3 length: 15 amino acids.

The chain combines TRBV29-1 with TRBJ2-7, with 11 bases identical to TRBD1. V lost 2 bases, J lost 6 bases, and 6 bases stayed unmatched. There are 14 residues in the CDR3. Germline V gene data show CDR1 as SQVTM and CDR2 as ANQGSEA. The CDR3 spells CSVEPGTGGREQYF. Here the CDR3 DNA reads TGCAGCGTTGAACCCGGGACAGGGGGGCGCGAGCAGTACTTC.